This T cell receptor beta chain was identified during a study of T cells in localized non-small cell lung cancer (dated by TCRdb to 2018 to 2021). About the study as a whole: The study analyzed T cell repertoires of around 250 early-stage NSCLC patients, comparing tumors and uninvolved tumor-adjacent lungs. All 236 NSCLC patients in the cohort were treatment-naive and had localized lung tumors that were resected. Of the NSCLC patients, approximately 130 were male and 107 were female, and the mean age was around 70 years.

The CDR3 has 13 amino acids, counting the end cysteine and phenylalanine. The sequence is cut down to CDR3 DNA, 39 bases in frame from base 1. Taken from the germline V gene, the CDR1 and CDR2 loops are MDHEN and SYDVKM. The trim is 11 bases for V and 4 bases for J, with a gap of 14 bases between the germline ends. TCR beta CDR3 regions were sequenced from DNA using the immunoSEQ Assay. Processing in the source paper ran as follows. To compute T cell density, TCR beta template counts were normalized to usable DNA, which was estimated by amplifying housekeeping genes. Using the preseqR package, richness was estimated by extrapolating to 120,000 templates for tissue samples and 400,000 templates for PBMC samples. Clonality was calculated as one minus Pielou's evenness. Differential abundance testing on productive amino-acid clonotypes, with a minimum total count of 5 and an alpha of 0.1, was used to identify tissue-enriched TCRs. The Jaccard Index and the Morisita Overlap Index were used to measure repertoire overlap between compartments. GLIPH grouped TCR beta CDR3s together with public tetramer-defined viral CDR3s, and a viral motif had to include at least three viral sequences and show V-gene enrichment. The source is immuneACCESS, and TCRdb retained only in-frame sequences with V and J called. Part of the clones is not carried over; for the studies checked, unresolved V genes explain less than half of this, and the remainder is unexplained. D and trimming come from the DNA, and the V and J calls and clone size come from that table. Recorded for this sample are about 82,000 clones; around 80% of them occurred a single time. Clones ranked in the top ten supply roughly 19% of the sample.

Results the study describes overall, beyond this receptor: Because multi-region tumor sequencing was not performed, intratumor heterogeneity could not be ruled out. Because the study design was exploratory, TCR variables were selected using unadjusted p-values without false-discovery rate correction. Uninvolved tumor-adjacent lung showed the highest T cell clonality, higher than tumor, which suggests more focused antigenic responses in the uninvolved tumor-adjacent lung. Higher T cell density in blood was associated with longer overall survival, whereas higher clonality in adjacent lung was associated with shorter survival. Of the top 100 tumor clones, a median of around 57 were detected in paired uninvolved adjacent lung; around 27 were also among that lung's top 100.

At diagnosis, tumor, uninvolved tumor-adjacent lung and peripheral blood were collected and then preserved as a mix of FFPE and fresh-frozen material. For TCR repertoire profiling, blood samples were analyzed in the form of peripheral blood mononuclear cells. About this clone: This clone's antigen is unknown. Within one base of it there is no much larger clone, and no base qualities were kept.

The source is a man between 40 and 75 years old with stage II squamous cell lung carcinoma. This sequence uses TRBV28 and TRBJ1-4, and TRBD1 may be the D gene, going by 5 matching bases. Source: PBMCs, taken before any cancer treatment. The CDR3 reads CAARDGVNEKLFF. The sequence in DNA is TGTGCCGCCCGGGACGGGGTTAATGAAAAACTGTTTTTT.